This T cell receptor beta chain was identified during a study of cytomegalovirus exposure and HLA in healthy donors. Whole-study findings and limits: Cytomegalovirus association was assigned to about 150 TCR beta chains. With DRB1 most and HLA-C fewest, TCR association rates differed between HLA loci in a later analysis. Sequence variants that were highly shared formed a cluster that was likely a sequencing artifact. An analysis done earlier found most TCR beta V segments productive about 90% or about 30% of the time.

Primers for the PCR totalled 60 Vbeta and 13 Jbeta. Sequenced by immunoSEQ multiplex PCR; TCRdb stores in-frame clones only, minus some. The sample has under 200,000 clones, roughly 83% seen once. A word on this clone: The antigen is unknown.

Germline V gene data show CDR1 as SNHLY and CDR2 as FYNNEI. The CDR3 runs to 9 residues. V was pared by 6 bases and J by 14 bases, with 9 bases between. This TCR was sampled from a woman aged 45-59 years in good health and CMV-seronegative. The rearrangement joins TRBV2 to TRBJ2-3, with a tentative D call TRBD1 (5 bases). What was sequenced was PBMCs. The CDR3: CASSDTGYF. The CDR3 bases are TGTGCCAGCAGCGATACAGGGTATTTT.